This T cell receptor (beta chain) was sequenced for a study of type 1 regulatory T cells. Study-level information: This in vitro CD4 product, T-allo10, is enriched for Tr1 cells and alloantigen-specific.

The CDR3 contains 11 residues. Between the trimmed V and J ends, which lost 6 bases and 7 bases, there was a span of 10 bases. TCRdb re-derived calls from the reads in MiXCR, one entry per CDR3 protein. The sample yields some 100,000 distinct CDR3 sequences, roughly 31% seen once. Source material: CD4+ T cells, either the whole sample or a sorted fraction (not recorded which). The chain recombines TRBV12-3 or TRBV12-4 with TRBJ2-7; TRBD1 is a possible D gene (6 bases). This sequence originates from a human donor in good health. The CDR3 bases are TGTGCCAGCAGCGGAAGGGGGGAGCAGTACTTC. It encodes CASSGRGEQYF.